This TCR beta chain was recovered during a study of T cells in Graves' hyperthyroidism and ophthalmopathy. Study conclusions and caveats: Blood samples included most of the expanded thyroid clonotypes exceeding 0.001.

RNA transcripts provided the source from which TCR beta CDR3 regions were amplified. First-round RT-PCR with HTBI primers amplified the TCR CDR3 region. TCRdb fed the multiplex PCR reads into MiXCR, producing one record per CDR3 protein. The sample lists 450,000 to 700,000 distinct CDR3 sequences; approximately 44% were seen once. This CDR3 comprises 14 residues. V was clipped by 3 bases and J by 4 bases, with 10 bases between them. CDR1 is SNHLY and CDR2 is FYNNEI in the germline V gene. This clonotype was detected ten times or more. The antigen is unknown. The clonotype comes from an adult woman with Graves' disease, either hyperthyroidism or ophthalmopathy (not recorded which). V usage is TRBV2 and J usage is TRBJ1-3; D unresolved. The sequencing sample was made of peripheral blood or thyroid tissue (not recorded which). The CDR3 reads CASSEGGGGNTIYF. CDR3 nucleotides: TGTGCCAGCAGTGAGGGAGGAGGAGGAAACACCATATATTTT.